One and the same sample provided the 7 T cell receptor beta chains below, sequenced in a study of T cells after yellow fever vaccination. TCRdb recomputed calls from the 5' RACE reads with MiXCR, one row per CDR3 protein. The sample shows 350,000 to 550,000 distinct CDR3 sequences, over 15% of them seen only once. The sample was PBMCs, taken before the yellow fever booster vaccination. These receptors originate from a young man who received the YFV17D yellow fever vaccine.

CDR3 sequence reads: CATSERTSYEQYF. The CDR3 DNA follows: TGTGCCACCAGTGAGAGGACTTCCTACGAGCAGTACTTC. The V call is TRBV24-1, the J call TRBJ2-7; perhaps TRBD2 as D (5 bases). Germline CDR1 is KGHDR and CDR2 is SFDVKD. The CDR3 is made up of 13 amino acids. Between the trimmed V and J ends, which lost 4 bases and 1 base, there was a span of 7 bases.

The chain links TRBV27 to TRBJ1-5; D not resolved. V gave up 9 bases and J gave up 0 bases, with 12 bases separating them. The CDR3 length is 14 residues. CDR1 is MNHEY and CDR2 is SMNVEV in the germline V gene (reference sequence). The CDR3 here is CASRRLYSNQPQHF. The CDR3 nucleotides read TGTGCCAGTCGAAGGCTTTATAGCAATCAGCCCCAGCATTTT.

The rearrangement uses TRBV3-1 and TRBJ2-2; TRBD2 matches at 7 bases. This CDR3 spans 14 amino acids. Trimming at V came to 4 bases and at J to 6 bases, leaving 5 bases not matched to a gene. Germline V lookup: CDR1 LGHDT, CDR2 YNNKEL (reference sequence). CDR3 sequence (DNA): TGTGCCAGCAGCCCGACTAGCTTGGCCGGGGAGCTGTTTTTT. This codes for CASSPTSLAGELFF. Full variable domain (missing parts from reference TRBV3-1 and TRBJ2-2): DTAVSQTPKYLVTQMGNDKSIKCEQNLGHDTMYWYKQDSKKFLKIMFSYNNKELIINETVPNRFSPKSPDKAHLNLHINSLELGDSAVYFCASSPTSLAGELFFGEGSRLTVL.

The gene calls are TRBV10-3 and TRBJ1-2; TRBD1 agrees at 9 bases. CDR3 length: 14 amino acids. The germline CDR1 and CDR2 sequences are ENHRY and SYGVKD. With V trimmed by 6 bases and J by 5 bases, 7 bases remained unmatched. The CDR3 DNA reads TGTGCCATCAGCCCGGGACAGGGAACGTATGGCTACACCTTC. Translating gives CAISPGQGTYGYTF.

Ten or more counts support this clonotype. V gene TRBV5-5 combines with J gene TRBJ2-3; no definite D call. The germline CDR1 and CDR2 sequences are SGHKS and YYEKEE (reference sequence). V dropped 2 bases and J dropped 5 bases, with 15 bases sitting between them. The CDR3 is 15 amino acids. The CDR3 spells CASSFDSLLEDTQYF. CDR3 nucleotide sequence: TGTGCCAGCAGCTTCGACTCCCTTTTGGAAGATACGCAGTATTTT.

The V and J genes are TRBV5-1 and TRBJ1-1; TRBD1 might be the D (5 bases). This CDR3 has 16 amino acids. Germline V gene lookup returns CDR1 SGHRS and CDR2 YFSETQ. The V end was cut by 5 bases, the J end by 4 bases, with 21 bases between. As DNA, the CDR3 is TGCGCCAGCAGTTTTGTGCCGCTTGGGGGAATCACTGAAGCTTTCTTT. This codes for CASSFVPLGGITEAFF.

This clonotype was counted between two and nine times. This rearrangement joins TRBV9 to TRBJ1-2; tentatively, D is TRBD1 (5 bases). The V end was cut by 0 bases, the J end by 1 base, with 7 bases between. CDR1 is SGDLS, CDR2 YYNGEE, per germline. This CDR3 region has 14 residues. Here the CDR3 reads CASSVGGVNYGYTF. In DNA form, the CDR3 reads TGTGCCAGCAGCGTAGGGGGGGTTAACTATGGCTACACCTTC.